This T cell receptor beta chain was identified in a study of cytomegalovirus exposure and HLA in healthy donors. Study information: In a previous analysis, some 120 million unique TCR beta sequences were found from some 180 million T cells.

As for this clone: The target antigen is unknown.

Regarding the study as a whole: Analysis was carried out at a later point, and it linked a missense DCLRE1C variant to TCR beta V- and J-gene trimming. Upon later analysis, TCR association rates were observed to vary by HLA locus, being highest for DRB1 and lowest for HLA-C. According to reports, the classifier identified cytomegalovirus status with high specificity and sensitivity.

PCR amplification relied on 60 Vbeta primers (plus 13 Jbeta primers). Profiling relied on immunoSEQ multiplex PCR, and the TCRdb table lists in-frame clones only, not all of them. The sample consists of about 120,000 clones, over 60% of them appearing once. The CDR3 contains 12 residues. Germline CDR1 is GTSNPN and CDR2 is SVGIG (reference sequence). The J segment lost 1 base and the V segment lost 5 bases, leaving 1 base of the junction unmatched. The receptor was isolated from a female donor in good health and CMV-seronegative. The sequenced material came from PBMCs. The chain joins TRBV30 to TRBJ1-1; 7 bases align to TRBD1. The CDR3 nucleotides are TGTGCCTGGGCAGGGGGGAACACTGAAGCTTTCTTT. It encodes CAWAGGNTEAFF.